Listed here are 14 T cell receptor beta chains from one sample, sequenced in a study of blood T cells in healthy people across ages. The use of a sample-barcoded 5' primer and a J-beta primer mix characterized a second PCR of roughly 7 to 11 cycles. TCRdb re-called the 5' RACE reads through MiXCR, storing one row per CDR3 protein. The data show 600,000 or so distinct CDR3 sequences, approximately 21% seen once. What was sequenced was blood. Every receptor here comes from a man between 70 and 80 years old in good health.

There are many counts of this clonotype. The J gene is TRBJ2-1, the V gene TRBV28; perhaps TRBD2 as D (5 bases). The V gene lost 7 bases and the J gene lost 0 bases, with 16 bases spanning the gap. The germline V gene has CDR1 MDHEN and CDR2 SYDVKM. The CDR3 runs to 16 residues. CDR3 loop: CASKPSAGSSYNEQFF. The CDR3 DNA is TGTGCCAGCAAACCCTCGGCTGGGAGCTCCTACAATGAGCAGTTCTTC.

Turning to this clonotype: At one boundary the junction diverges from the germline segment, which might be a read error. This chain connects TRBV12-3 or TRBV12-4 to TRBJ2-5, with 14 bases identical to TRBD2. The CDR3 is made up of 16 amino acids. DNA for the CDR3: TGTGCCGGCAGTTGGACTAGCGGGAGGAGGCAAGAGACCCAGTACTTC. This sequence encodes CAGSWTSGRRQETQYF.

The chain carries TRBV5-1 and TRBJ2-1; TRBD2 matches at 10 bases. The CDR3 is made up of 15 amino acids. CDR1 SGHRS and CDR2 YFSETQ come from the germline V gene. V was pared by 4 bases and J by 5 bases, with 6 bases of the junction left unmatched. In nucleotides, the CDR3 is TGCGCCAGCAGCCACGGACTAGCGGTTAACAATGAGCAGTTCTTC. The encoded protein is CASSHGLAVNNEQFF.

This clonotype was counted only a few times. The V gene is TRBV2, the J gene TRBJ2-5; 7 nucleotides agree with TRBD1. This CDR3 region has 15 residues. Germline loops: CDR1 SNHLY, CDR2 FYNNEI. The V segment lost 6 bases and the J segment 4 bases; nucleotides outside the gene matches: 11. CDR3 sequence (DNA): TGTGCCAGCAGATACCGAAGACAGGGTGGAGAGACCCAGTACTTC. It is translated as CASRYRRQGGETQYF. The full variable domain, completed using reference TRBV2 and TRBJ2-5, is EPEVTQTPSHQVTQMGQEVILRCVPISNHLYFYWYRQILGQKVEFLVSFYNNEISEKSEIFDDQFSVERPDGSNFTLKIRSTKLEDSAMYFCASRYRRQGGETQYFGPGTRLLVL.

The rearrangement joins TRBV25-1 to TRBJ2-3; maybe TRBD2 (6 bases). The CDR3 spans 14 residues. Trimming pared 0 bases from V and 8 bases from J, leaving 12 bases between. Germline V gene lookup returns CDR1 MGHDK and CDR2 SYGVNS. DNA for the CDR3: TGTGCCAGCAGTGAATATGGGGGGATGGGTACGCAGTATTTT. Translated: CASSEYGGMGTQYF.

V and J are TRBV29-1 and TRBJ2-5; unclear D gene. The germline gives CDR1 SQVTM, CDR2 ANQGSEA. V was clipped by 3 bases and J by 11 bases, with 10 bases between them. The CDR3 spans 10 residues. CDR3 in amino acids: CSVDRAPQYF. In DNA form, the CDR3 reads TGCAGCGTTGACCGGGCTCCGCAGTACTTC. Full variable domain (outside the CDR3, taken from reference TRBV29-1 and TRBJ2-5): SAVISQKPSRDICQRGTSLTIQCQVDSQVTMMFWYRQQPGQSLTLIATANQGSEATYESGFVIDKFPISRPNLTFSTLTVSNMSPEDSSIYLCSVDRAPQYFGPGTRLLVL.

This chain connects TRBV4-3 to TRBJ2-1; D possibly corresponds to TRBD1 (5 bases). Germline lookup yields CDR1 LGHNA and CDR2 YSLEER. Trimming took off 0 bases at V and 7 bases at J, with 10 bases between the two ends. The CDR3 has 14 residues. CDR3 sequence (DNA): TGCGCCAGCAGCCAAGATAGGCAGGGAAATGAGCAGTTCTTC. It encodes CASSQDRQGNEQFF.

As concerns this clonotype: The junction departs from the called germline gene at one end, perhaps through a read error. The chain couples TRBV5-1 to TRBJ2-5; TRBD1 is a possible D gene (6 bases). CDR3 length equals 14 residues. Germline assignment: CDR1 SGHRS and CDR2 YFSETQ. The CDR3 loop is CASTLVGAQETQYF. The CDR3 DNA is TGCGCCAGCACCTTGGTGGGGGCCCAAGAGACCCAGTACTTC.

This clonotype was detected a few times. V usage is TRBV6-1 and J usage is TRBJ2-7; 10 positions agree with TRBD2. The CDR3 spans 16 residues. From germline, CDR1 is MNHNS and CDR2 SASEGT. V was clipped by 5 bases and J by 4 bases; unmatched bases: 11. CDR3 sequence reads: CASSLAGALGGYEQYF. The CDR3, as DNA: TGTGCCAGCAGTCTAGCGGGAGCCCTAGGAGGGTACGAGCAGTACTTC.

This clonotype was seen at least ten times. Here the CDR3 reads CAWSNRGDRGPARYGYTF. CDR3 nucleotide sequence: TGTGCCTGGAGTAACCGGGGGGACAGGGGGCCTGCTCGCTATGGCTACACCTTC. The chain joins TRBV30 to TRBJ1-2; TRBD1 aligns across 12 bases. The CDR3 loop spans 18 amino acids. Germline loops: CDR1 GTSNPN, CDR2 SVGIG (reference sequence). Trimming removed 2 bases from V and 4 bases from J; junction bases left unmatched: 14.

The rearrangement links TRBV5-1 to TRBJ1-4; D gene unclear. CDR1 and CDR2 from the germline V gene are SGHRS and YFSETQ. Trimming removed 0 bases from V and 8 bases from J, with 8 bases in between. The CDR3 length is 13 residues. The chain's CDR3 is CASSLAPEEKLFF. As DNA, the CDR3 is TGCGCCAGCAGCTTGGCCCCGGAGGAAAAACTGTTTTTT.

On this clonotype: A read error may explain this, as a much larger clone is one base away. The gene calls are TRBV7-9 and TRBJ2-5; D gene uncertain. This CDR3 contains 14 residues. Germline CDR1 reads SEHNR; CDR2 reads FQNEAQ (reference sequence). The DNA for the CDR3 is TGTGCCACCGCCGTTAGCTCAACCCCAGAGGCCCAGTACTTC. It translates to CATAVSSTPEAQYF.

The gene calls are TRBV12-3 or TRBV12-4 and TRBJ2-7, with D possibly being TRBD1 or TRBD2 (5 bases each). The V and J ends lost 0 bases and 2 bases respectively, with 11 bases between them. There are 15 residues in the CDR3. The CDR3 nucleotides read TGTGCCAGCAGTTTAGCGTTGGGGGAAACCTACGAGCAGTACTTC. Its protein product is CASSLALGETYEQYF.

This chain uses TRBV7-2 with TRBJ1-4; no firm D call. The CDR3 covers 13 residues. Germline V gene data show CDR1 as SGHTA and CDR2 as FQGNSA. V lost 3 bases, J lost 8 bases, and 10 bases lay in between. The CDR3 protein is CASSLSPGEKLFF. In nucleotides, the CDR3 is TGTGCCAGCAGCTTGTCCCCGGGGGAAAAACTGTTTTTT.